The source of this T cell receptor beta chain is a study of PD-1 blockade in classical Hodgkin lymphoma. Each patient's relapse followed autologous stem cell transplantation, and brentuximab vedotin exposure varied. Libraries were prepared by immunoSEQ multiplex PCR; TCRdb keeps only in-frame clonotypes and omits some of them. The sample shows some 25,000 clones, approximately 80% of them seen only once. The V end lost 4 bases, the J end lost 12 bases, and 10 bases lay between the germline ends. Germline CDR1 reads ENHRY; CDR2 reads SYGVKD. The CDR3 runs 11 residues. The clonotype was recovered from a human donor with classical Hodgkin lymphoma. The material sequenced was peripheral blood mononuclear cells (PBMCs), taken before the second cycle of nivolumab. The V and J genes are TRBV10-3 and TRBJ2-1; no reliable D call. The CDR3 region has the DNA TGTGCCATCAGTGCATCATTGGGGCAGTTCTTC. Protein sequence: CAISASLGQFF.